This T cell receptor beta chain was sequenced during a study of cytomegalovirus exposure and HLA in healthy donors. Donors had nominal health at sampling but likely had unrecorded immune exposures. Study results and caveats: The study labeled 150 to 200 TCR beta chains cytomegalovirus-associated. The CMV antigen specificity of three CMV-associated chains was confirmed through in vitro analysis. A later examination showed that TCR association rates differed by HLA locus, with DRB1 most and HLA-C fewest.

Note on this clone: Its antigen is currently unknown.

The PCR used 60 Vbeta and 13 Jbeta primers. Data came from immunoSEQ multiplex PCR; TCRdb stores just in-frame clones and leaves some out. The sample holds some 130,000 clones, about 66% seen once. Per the germline V gene, CDR1 is SGHRS and CDR2 is YFSETQ. The CDR3 consists of 16 residues. Deletions cut 3 bases from V and 2 bases from J, with 14 bases between. This clonotype was sampled from a man aged 25 to 40 in good health and CMV-seropositive. The sequenced material came from PBMCs. The rearrangement uses TRBV5-1 and TRBJ2-2; no reliable D call. CDR3 protein: CASSSLDLSNTGELFF. DNA of the CDR3: TGCGCCAGCAGCTCCCTAGACTTGAGTAACACCGGGGAGCTGTTTTTT.